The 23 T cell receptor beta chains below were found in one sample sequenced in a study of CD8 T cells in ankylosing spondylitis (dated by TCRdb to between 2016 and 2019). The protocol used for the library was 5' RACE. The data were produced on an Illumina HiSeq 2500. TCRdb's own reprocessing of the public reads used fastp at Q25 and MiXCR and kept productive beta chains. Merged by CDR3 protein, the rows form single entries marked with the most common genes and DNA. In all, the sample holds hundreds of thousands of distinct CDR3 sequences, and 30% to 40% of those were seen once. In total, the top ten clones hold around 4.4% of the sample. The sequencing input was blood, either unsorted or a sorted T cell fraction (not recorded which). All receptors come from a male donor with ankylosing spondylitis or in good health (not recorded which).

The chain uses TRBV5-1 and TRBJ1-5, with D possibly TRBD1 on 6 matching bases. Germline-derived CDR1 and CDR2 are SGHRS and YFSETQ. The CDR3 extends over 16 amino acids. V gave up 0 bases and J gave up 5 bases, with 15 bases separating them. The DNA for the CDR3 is TGCGCCAGCAGCTTGGCCAGAAGGGGGTGGGATCAGCCCCAGCATTTT. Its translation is CASSLARRGWDQPQHF.

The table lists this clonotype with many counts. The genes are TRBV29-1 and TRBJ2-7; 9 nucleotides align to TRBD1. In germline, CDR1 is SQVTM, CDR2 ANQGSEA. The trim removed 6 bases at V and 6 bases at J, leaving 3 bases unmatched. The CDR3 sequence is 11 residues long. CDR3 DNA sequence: TGCAGCGTGGGACAGGGCTCCGAGCAGTACTTC. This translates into CSVGQGSEQYF.

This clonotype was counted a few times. DNA for the CDR3: TGCAGTGCTAGAGATCCAGCGGGGGGGGTGAATGAGCAGTTCTTC. It is translated as CSARDPAGGVNEQFF. The chain carries TRBV20-1 and TRBJ2-1; 10 bases map to TRBD2. The CDR3 is made up of 15 amino acids. V dropped 0 bases and J dropped 7; count of bases not matched to a gene: 6. Germline assignment: CDR1 DFQATT and CDR2 SNEGSKA (reference sequence).

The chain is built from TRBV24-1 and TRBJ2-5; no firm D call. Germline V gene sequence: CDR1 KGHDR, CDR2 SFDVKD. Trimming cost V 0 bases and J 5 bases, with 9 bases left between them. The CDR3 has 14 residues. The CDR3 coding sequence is TGTGCCACCAGTGATTTGGTGGATTGGGAGACCCAGTACTTC. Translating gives CATSDLVDWETQYF.

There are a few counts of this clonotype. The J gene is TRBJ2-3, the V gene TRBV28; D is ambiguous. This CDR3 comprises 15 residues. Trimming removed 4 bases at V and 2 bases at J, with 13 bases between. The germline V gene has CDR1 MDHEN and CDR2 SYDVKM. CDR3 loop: CASSYQGPPTDTQYF. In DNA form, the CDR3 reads TGTGCCAGCAGTTATCAAGGGCCCCCCACAGATACGCAGTATTTT.

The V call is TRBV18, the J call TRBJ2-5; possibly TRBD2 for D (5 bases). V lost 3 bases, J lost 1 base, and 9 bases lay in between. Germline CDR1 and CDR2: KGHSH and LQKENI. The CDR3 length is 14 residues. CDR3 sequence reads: CASSPGLLQETQYF. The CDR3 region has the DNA TGTGCCAGCTCACCCGGACTCCTCCAAGAGACCCAGTACTTC. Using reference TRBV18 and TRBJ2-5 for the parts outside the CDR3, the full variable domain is NAGVMQNPRHLVRRRGQEARLRCSPMKGHSHVYWYRQLPEEGLKFMVYLQKENIIDESGMPKERFSAEFPKEGPSILRIQQVVRGDSAAYFCASSPGLLQETQYFGPGTRLLVL.

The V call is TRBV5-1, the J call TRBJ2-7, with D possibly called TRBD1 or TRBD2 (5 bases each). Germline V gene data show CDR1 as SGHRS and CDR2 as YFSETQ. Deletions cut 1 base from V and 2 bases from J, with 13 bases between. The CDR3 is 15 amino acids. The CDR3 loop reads CASSLNARGAYEQYF. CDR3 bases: TGCGCCAGCAGCTTGAACGCCCGGGGCGCCTACGAGCAGTACTTC. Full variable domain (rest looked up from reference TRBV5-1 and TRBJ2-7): KAGVTQTPRYLIKTRGQQVTLSCSPISGHRSVSWYQQTPGQGLQFLFEYFSETQRNKGNFPGRFSGRQFSNSRSEMNVSTLELGDSALYLCASSLNARGAYEQYFGPGTRLTVT.

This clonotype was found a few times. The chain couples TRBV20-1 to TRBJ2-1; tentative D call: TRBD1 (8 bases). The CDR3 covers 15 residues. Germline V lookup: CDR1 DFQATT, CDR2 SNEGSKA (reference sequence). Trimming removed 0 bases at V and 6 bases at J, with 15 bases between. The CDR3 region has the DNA TGCAGTGCTAGAGATCACAGGGGGGGTGGCAATGAGCAGTTCTTC. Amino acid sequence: CSARDHRGGGNEQFF.

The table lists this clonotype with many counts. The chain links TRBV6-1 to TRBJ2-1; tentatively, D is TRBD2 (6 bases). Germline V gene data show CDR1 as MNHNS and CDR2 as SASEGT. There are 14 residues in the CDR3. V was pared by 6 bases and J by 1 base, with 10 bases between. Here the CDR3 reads CASSPGGSYNEQFF. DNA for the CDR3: TGTGCCAGCAGCCCCGGGGGATCCTACAATGAGCAGTTCTTC.

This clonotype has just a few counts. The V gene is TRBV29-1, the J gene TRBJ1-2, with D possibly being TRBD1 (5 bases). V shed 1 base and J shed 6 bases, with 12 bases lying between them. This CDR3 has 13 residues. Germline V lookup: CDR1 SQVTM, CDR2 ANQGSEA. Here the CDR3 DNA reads TGCAGCGTTGAAGCGGGAGGGGTTAATGGCTACACCTTC. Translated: CSVEAGGVNGYTF.

The CDR3 spells CASSTLPDYGYTF. The CDR3 DNA follows: TGTGCCAGCTCCACCCTGCCGGACTATGGCTACACCTTC. The genes are TRBV18 and TRBJ1-2; D gene ambiguous. The length of the CDR3 is 13 residues. Germline V CDR1 and CDR2: KGHSH, LQKENI. With 6 bases removed from V and 3 bases from J, the gap between germline ends came to 11 bases. Supplemented by reference TRBV18 and TRBJ1-2, the full variable domain reads NAGVMQNPRHLVRRRGQEARLRCSPMKGHSHVYWYRQLPEEGLKFMVYLQKENIIDESGMPKERFSAEFPKEGPSILRIQQVVRGDSAAYFCASSTLPDYGYTFGSGTRLTVV.

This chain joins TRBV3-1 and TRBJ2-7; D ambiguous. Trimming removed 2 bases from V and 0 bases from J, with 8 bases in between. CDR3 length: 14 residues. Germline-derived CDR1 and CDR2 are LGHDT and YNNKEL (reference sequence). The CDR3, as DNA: TGTGCCAGCAGCCAACAGACGGTCTCCTACGAGCAGTACTTC. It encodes CASSQQTVSYEQYF.

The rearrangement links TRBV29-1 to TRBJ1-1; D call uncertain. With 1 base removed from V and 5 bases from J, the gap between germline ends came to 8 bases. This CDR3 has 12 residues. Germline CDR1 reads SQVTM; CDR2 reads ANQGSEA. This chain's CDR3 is CSVEGSETEAFF. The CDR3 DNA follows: TGCAGCGTTGAAGGGTCGGAGACTGAAGCTTTCTTT.

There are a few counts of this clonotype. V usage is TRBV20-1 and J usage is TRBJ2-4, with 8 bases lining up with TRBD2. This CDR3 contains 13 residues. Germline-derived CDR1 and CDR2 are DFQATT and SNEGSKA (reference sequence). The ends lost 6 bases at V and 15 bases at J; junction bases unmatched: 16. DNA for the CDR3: TGCAGTGCCTTACCGGGACTAGTTTTAGGTCGGTACTTC. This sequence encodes CSALPGLVLGRYF.

The CDR3 nucleotides are TGTGCCAGCAGCTTAGTGCCACCTATGAACACTGAAGCTTTCTTT. It yields the protein CASSLVPPMNTEAFF. The chain uses TRBV7-2 and TRBJ1-1; D is uncertain. The CDR3 has 15 amino acids. V was pared by 1 base and J by 0 bases, with 9 bases between. From germline, CDR1 is SGHTA and CDR2 FQGNSA.

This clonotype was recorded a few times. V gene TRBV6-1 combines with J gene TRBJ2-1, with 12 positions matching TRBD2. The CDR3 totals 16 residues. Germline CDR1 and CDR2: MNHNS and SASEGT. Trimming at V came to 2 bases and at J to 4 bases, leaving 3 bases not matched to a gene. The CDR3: CASSEWLAGGYNEQFF. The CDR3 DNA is TGTGCCAGCAGTGAATGGCTAGCGGGGGGGTACAATGAGCAGTTCTTC.

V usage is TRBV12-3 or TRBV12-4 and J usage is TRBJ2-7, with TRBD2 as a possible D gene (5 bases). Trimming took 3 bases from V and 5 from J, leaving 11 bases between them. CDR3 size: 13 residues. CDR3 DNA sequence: TGTGCCAGCAGTTTGGGGAGTGGGGACGAGCAGTACTTC. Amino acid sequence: CASSLGSGDEQYF.

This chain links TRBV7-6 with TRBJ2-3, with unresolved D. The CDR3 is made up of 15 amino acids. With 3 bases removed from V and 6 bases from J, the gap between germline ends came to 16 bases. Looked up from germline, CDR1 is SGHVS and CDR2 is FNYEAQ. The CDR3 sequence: CASSFGLAVGDTQYF. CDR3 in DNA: TGTGCCAGCAGCTTCGGGTTAGCTGTCGGTGATACGCAGTATTTT. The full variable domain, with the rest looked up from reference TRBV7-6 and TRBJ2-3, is GAGVSQSPRYKVTKRGQDVALRCDPISGHVSLYWYRQALGQGPEFLTYFNYEAQQDKSGLPNDRFSAERPEGSISTLTIQRTEQRDSAMYRCASSFGLAVGDTQYFGPGTRLTVL.

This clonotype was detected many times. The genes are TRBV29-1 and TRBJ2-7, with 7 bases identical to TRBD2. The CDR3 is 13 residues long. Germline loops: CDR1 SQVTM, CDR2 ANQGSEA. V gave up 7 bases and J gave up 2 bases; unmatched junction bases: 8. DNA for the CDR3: TGCAGCGCCGTTTGGGGAGGGGCCTACGAGCAGTACTTC. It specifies CSAVWGGAYEQYF.

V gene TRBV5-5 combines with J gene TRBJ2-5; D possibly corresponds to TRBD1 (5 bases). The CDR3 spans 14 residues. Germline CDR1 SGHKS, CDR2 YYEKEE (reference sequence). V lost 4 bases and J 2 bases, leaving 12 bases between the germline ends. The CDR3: CASSLRQQQETQYF. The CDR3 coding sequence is TGTGCCAGCAGCCTGCGACAGCAACAAGAGACCCAGTACTTC.

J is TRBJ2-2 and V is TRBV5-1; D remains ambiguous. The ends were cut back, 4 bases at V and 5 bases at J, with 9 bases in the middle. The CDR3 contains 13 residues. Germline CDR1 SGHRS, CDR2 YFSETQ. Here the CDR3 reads CASSLGETGELFF. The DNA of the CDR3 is TGCGCCAGCAGCCTAGGCGAGACCGGGGAGCTGTTTTTT.

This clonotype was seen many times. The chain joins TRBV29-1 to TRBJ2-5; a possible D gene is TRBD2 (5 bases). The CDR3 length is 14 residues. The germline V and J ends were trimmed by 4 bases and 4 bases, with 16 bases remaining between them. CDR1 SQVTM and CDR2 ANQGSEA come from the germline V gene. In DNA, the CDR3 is TGCAGCGTTGCCCGGACTGGCGGAGGAGAGACCCAGTACTTC. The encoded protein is CSVARTGGGETQYF.

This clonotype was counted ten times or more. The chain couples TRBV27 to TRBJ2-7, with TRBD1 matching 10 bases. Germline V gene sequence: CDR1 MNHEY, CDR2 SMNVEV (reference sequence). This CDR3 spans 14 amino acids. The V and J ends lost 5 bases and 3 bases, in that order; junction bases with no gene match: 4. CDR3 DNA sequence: TGTGCCAGCAGTCCCCGGACAGGGGGCTACGAGCAGTACTTC. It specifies CASSPRTGGYEQYF.